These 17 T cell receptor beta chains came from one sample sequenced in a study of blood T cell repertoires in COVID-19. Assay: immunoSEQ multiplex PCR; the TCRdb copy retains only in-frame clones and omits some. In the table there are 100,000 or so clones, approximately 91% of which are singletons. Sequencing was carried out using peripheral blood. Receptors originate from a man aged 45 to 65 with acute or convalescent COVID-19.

The CDR3 region is CASSLRTGGRDTQYF. CDR3 sequence (DNA): TGTGCCAGCAGCCTCCGGACGGGGGGGCGGGATACGCAGTATTTT. The rearrangement links TRBV9 to TRBJ2-3, with TRBD2 identical over 8 bases. V gave up 4 bases and J gave up 6 bases; unmatched junction bases: 10. In germline, CDR1 is SGDLS, CDR2 YYNGEE. The CDR3 runs to 15 residues.

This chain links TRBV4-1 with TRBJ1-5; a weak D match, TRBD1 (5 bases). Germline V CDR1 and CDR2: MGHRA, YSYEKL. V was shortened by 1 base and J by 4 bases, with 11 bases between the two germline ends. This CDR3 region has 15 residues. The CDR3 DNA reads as TGCGCCAGCAGCCAAGTAGTGGGGACTAATCAGCCCCAGCATTTT. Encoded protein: CASSQVVGTNQPQHF.

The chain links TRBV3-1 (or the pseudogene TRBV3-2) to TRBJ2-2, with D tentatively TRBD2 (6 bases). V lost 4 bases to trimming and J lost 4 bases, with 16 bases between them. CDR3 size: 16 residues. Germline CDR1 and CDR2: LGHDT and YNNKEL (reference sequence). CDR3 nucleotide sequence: TGTGCCAGCAGCCCACGGAGGGGCTGGGGCACCGGGGAGCTGTTTTTT. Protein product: CASSPRRGWGTGELFF.

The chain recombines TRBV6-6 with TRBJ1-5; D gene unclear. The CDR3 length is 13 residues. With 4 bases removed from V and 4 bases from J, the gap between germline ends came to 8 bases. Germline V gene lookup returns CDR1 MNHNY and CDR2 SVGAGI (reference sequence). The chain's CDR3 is CASSSGKNQPQHF. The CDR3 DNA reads TGTGCCAGCAGTTCAGGAAAGAATCAGCCCCAGCATTTT.

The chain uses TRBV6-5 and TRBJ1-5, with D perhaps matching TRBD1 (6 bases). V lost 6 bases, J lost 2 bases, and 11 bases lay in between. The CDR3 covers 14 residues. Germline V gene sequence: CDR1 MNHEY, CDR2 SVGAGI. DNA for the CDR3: TGTGCCAGCAGGGGGGACACTCGCAATCAGCCCCAGCATTTT. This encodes CASRGDTRNQPQHF.

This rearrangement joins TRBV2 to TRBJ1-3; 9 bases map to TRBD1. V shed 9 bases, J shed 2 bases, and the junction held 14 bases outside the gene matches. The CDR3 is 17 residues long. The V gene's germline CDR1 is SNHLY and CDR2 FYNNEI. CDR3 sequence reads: CARGSTGGYSAGNTIYF. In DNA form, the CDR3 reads TGTGCCAGGGGATCCACAGGGGGCTACAGTGCTGGAAACACCATATATTTT.

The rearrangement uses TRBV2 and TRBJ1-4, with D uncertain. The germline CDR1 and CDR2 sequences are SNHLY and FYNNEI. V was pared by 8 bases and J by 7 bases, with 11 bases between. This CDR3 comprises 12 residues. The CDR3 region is CASWAGFEKLFF. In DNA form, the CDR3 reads TGTGCCAGCTGGGCCGGCTTTGAAAAACTGTTTTTT.

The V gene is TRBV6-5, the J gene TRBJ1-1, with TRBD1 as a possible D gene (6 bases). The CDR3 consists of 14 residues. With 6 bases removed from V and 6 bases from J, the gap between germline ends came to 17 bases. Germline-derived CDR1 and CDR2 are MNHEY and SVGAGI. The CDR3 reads CASRLRAGGPEAFF. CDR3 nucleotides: TGTGCCAGCAGATTAAGAGCGGGGGGCCCTGAAGCTTTCTTT.

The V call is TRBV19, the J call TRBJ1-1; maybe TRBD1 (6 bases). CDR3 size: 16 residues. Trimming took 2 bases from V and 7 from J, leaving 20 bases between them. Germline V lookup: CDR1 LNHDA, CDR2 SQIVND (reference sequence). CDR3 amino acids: CASSILGQTKGGEAFF. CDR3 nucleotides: TGTGCCAGTAGTATACTCGGCCAGACCAAAGGGGGTGAAGCTTTCTTT.

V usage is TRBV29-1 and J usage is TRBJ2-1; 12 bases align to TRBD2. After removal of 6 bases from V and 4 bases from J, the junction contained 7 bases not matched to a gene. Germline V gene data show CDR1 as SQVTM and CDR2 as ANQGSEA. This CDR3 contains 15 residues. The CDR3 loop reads CSVELAGGFYNEQFF. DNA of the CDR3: TGCAGCGTAGAACTAGCGGGGGGCTTTTACAATGAGCAGTTCTTC.

The CDR3 here is CASTEGTIYGYTF. The CDR3 coding sequence is TGTGCCAGCACCGAAGGGACTATCTATGGCTACACCTTC. The rearrangement uses TRBV2 and TRBJ1-2, with D tentatively TRBD1 (5 bases). CDR1 is SNHLY and CDR2 is FYNNEI in the germline V gene. Deletions cut 7 bases from V and 4 bases from J, with 13 bases between. This CDR3 is built from 13 residues.

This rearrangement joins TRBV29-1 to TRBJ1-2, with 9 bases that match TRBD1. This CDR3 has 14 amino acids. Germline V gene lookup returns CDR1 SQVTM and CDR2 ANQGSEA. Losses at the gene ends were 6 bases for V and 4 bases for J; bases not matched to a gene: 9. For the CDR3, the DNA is TGCAGCGTCGAGGGACAGGGCGGGAGCTATGGCTACACCTTC. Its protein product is CSVEGQGGSYGYTF. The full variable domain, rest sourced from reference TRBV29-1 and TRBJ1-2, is SAVISQKPSRDICQRGTSLTIQCQVDSQVTMMFWYRQQPGQSLTLIATANQGSEATYESGFVIDKFPISRPNLTFSTLTVSNMSPEDSSIYLCSVEGQGGSYGYTFGSGTRLTVV.

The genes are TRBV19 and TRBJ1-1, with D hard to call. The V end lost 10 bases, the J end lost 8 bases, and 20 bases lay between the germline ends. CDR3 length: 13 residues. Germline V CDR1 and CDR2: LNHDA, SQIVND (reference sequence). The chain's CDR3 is CATASEDSTEAFF. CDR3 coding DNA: TGTGCCACTGCCTCGGAGGATTCCACGGAAGCTTTCTTT. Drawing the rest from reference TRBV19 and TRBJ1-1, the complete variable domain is DGGITQSPKYLFRKEGQNVTLSCEQNLNHDAMYWYRQDPGQGLRLIYYSQIVNDFQKGDIAEGYSVSREKKESFPLTVTSAQKNPTAFYLCATASEDSTEAFFGQGTRLTVV.

The CDR3 DNA sequence: TGTGCCAGCAGCTTGATACAGGCACAAGAGACCCAGTACTTC. This codes for CASSLIQAQETQYF. This chain uses TRBV5-4 with TRBJ2-5; TRBD1 might be the D (5 bases). The CDR3 contains 14 residues. The V gene's germline CDR1 is SGHNT and CDR2 YYREEE (reference sequence). V was clipped by 1 base and J by 2 bases, with 9 bases between them.

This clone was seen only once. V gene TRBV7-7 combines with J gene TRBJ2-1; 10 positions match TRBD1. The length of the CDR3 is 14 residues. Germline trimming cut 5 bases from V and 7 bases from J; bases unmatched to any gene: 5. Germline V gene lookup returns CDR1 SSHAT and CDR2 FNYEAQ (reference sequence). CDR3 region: CASSLRQGANEQFF. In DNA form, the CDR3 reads TGTGCCAGCAGCCTGCGACAGGGGGCGAATGAGCAGTTCTTC.

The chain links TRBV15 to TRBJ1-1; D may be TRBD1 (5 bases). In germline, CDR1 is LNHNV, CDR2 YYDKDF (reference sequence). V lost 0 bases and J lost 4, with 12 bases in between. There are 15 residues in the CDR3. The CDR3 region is CATSRDLQGGTEAFF. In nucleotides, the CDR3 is TGTGCCACCAGCAGAGATCTCCAGGGAGGCACTGAAGCTTTCTTT.

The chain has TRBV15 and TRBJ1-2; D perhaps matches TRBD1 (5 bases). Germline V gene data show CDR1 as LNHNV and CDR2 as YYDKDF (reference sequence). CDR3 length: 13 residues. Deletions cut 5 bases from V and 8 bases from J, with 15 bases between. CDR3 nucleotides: TGTGCCACCAGCCTCCAGGGCCGTTTGGGCTACACCTTC. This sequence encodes CATSLQGRLGYTF.